The clone carrying this T cell receptor (beta chain) has just a few counts. Its cognate antigen is unknown. These data belong to a study of T cell repertoires in cytomegalovirus infection. Study details: From public TCR beta signatures came an indication of both CMV infection and matching HLA type. Study results and caveats: HLA-C-restricted CMV-specific TCR beta clonotypes were dominant in the ex vivo response. Cumulative frequency of public TCR beta families picked out carriers of CMV plus the relevant HLA.

The CDR3 spans 15 residues. Germline V lookup: CDR1 SNHLY, CDR2 FYNNEI. V lost 11 bases and J lost 7; bases outside the gene matches: 20. TCRdb used MiXCR to reprocess the reads, holding one entry per CDR3 protein. The repertoire holds around 200,000 distinct CDR3 sequences, with about 17% as singletons. The sequencing input was CD8+ T cells from PBMCs. The chain employs TRBV2 and TRBJ2-7; 7 bases match TRBD1. This sequence was found in a human donor in good health (CMV status not recorded). Some clones in this sample may be carry-over from other donors' samples. The CDR3 loop reads CARGSAWTGEEEQYF. The CDR3 coding sequence is TGTGCCCGCGGGTCGGCCTGGACAGGTGAGGAGGAGCAGTACTTC.